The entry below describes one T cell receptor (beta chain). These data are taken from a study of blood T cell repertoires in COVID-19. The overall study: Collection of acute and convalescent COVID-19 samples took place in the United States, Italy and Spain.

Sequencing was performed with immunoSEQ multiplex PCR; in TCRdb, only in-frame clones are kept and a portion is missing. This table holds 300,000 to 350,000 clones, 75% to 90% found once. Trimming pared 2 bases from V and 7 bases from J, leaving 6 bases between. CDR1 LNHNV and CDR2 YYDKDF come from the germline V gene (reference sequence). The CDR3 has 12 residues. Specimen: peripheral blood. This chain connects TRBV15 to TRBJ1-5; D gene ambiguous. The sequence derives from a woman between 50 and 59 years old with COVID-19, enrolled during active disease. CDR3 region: CATSRPQQPQHF. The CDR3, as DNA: TGTGCCACCAGCAGACCACAGCAGCCCCAGCATTTT.